The T cell receptor (beta chain) described here comes from a study of T cell changes during pregnancy in multiple sclerosis. Germline V lookup: CDR1 SGHDT, CDR2 YYEEEE. The germline V and J ends were trimmed by 1 base and 11 bases, with 19 bases remaining between them. This CDR3 comprises 15 residues. Produced via immunoSEQ multiplex PCR; TCRdb's table is partial and in-frame only. The data hold about 56,000 clones, with around 87% observed a single time. Sequencing was carried out using peripheral blood from another person, used as feeder cells. The chain has TRBV5-6 and TRBJ1-5; a possible D gene is TRBD1 (5 bases). The sequence derives from a human donor whose cells served as feeder cells for cultures in a pregnancy study. CDR3 DNA: TGTGCCAGCAGCTTGAGCAGGGCGCTCGGGGGGGCCCAGCATTTT. It is translated as CASSLSRALGGAQHF.